Detailed here is one T cell receptor beta chain. Its target is not known. The data were taken from a study of T cell repertoires and HLA-DP antigens. Background on the study: In vitro CD4+ alloreactivity was against HeLa-presented HLA-DP.

Study-wide results and limits: Average cumulative frequency of previously undetected clones was 36.3% against one allele and 45% to 65% against the other.

Average purity of the negatively selected CD4+ T cells was 95% to 98%. CDR1 is LNHNV and CDR2 is YYDKDF in the germline V gene (reference sequence). This CDR3 is built from 15 residues. Trimming stripped 0 bases from V and 8 bases from J, with 13 bases between. Sequenced by immunoSEQ multiplex PCR; TCRdb stores in-frame clones only, minus some. The table lists 65,000 to 95,000 clones, roughly 78% of them singletons, with around 1.4% in the top ten. The J gene is TRBJ1-4, the V gene TRBV15; a possible D gene is TRBD1 (6 bases). Sequencing was performed on CD4+ T cells from PBMCs. The receptor's source is a man aged 60 to 69 in good health and CMV-seronegative. CDR3 region: CATSRDRGSGEKLFF. The CDR3 DNA reads TGTGCCACCAGCAGAGACAGGGGTTCGGGGGAAAAACTGTTTTTT.